The rows below give T cell receptor beta chains drawn from one sample of a study of regulatory T cells in long-lasting Graves disease. Via MiXCR, TCRdb re-called the multiplex PCR reads, giving one row per CDR3 protein. Here the sample spans 450,000 to 650,000 distinct CDR3 sequences, roughly 15% being singletons. The same data also went into a second study, on T cells in Graves' hyperthyroidism and ophthalmopathy.

The sample here was peripheral blood mononuclear cells (PBMCs), taken at new diagnosis, from a patient treated with antithyroid drugs. Receptors originate from a woman aged 35 to 60 with Graves disease. The CDR3 runs from the conserved cysteine through the conserved F or W. D genes are given only for firm matches. Clone size is not always given. Where it is, it says once, few, many or a class for expanded clones.

J: TRBJ1-1; D: .; size: .; V: TRBV27; DNA: TGTGCCAGCTACGGGGGGTTTATCACTGAAGCTTTCTTT; CDR3: CASYGGFITEAFF
J: TRBJ2-7; D: .; size: many; V: TRBV7-2; DNA: TGTGCCAGCAGCTTAGTTCAGGGGAGGAATGAGCAGTACTTC; CDR3: CASSLVQGRNEQYF
J: TRBJ1-5; D: TRBD1; size: .; V: TRBV12-3/TRBV12-4; DNA: TGTGCCAGCGAAAGGGACAGTAGCAATCAGCCCCAGCATTTT; CDR3: CASERDSSNQPQHF
J: TRBJ2-5; D: .; size: .; V: TRBV11-2; DNA: TGTGCCAGCAGCCTGGACGGCCGAGAGACCCAGTACTTC; CDR3: CASSLDGRETQYF
J: TRBJ1-3; D: TRBD1; size: .; V: TRBV12-3/TRBV12-4; DNA: TGTGCCAGCAGACCGGGACAGAGAGCCGGAAACACCATATATTTT; CDR3: CASRPGQRAGNTIYF
J: TRBJ2-3; D: .; size: many; V: TRBV27; DNA: TGTGCCAGCAGTTTCGGACGAGGCACAGATACGCAGTATTTT; CDR3: CASSFGRGTDTQYF
J: TRBJ2-1; D: TRBD2; size: .; V: TRBV4-2; DNA: TGTGCCAGCAGCCAAACTAGCGGGGCTGGTTACAATGAGCAGTTCTTC; CDR3: CASSQTSGAGYNEQFF
J: TRBJ2-1; D: TRBD2; size: .; V: TRBV6-2/TRBV6-3; DNA: TGTGCCAGCACCGAGCGGGGGGGCGGCTACAATGAGCAGTCCTTC; CDR3: CASTERGGGYNEQSF
J: TRBJ1-5; D: .; size: few; V: TRBV20-1; DNA: TGCAGTGCGCCGGGGCGGGACTCGCAGCCCCAGCATTTT; CDR3: CSAPGRDSQPQHF
J: TRBJ2-7; D: TRBD1; size: many; V: TRBV27; DNA: TGTGCCAGCAGTCTAGGGACAGGGTCCGAGCAGTACTTC; CDR3: CASSLGTGSEQYF
J: TRBJ2-1; D: TRBD2; size: .; V: TRBV11-2; DNA: TGTGCCAGCAGCCCCGGTGGAGCGGGGGCCGACAATGAGCAGTTCTTC; CDR3: CASSPGGAGADNEQFF
J: TRBJ1-6; D: TRBD1; size: .; V: TRBV19; DNA: TGTGCCAGTAGTAGGGACGGGACAGGGGATTCACCCCTCCACTTT; CDR3: CASSRDGTGDSPLHF
J: TRBJ1-1; D: TRBD1; size: few; V: TRBV29-1; DNA: TGCAGCGTTTCTGACAGGGCAATGACTGAAGCTTTCTTT; CDR3: CSVSDRAMTEAFF
J: TRBJ2-7; D: TRBD2; size: many; V: TRBV28; DNA: TGTGCCAGCTGCTATAGCCTCAGCGGGGGGGCCTACGAGCAGTACTTC; CDR3: CASCYSLSGGAYEQYF
J: TRBJ1-1; D: .; size: many; V: TRBV11-2; DNA: TGTGCCAGCAGCCGGCTGACACGTGAAGCTTTCTTT; CDR3: CASSRLTREAFF
J: TRBJ2-1; D: .; size: .; V: TRBV30; DNA: TGTGCCTGGGGGCTCTTCGGGGGATCCTACAATGAGCAGTTCTTC; CDR3: CAWGLFGGSYNEQFF
J: TRBJ1-1; D: TRBD1; size: few; V: TRBV12-3/TRBV12-4; DNA: TGTGCCAGCACCCCTAGTCGGACAGGAGGGAACACTGAAGCTTTCTTT; CDR3: CASTPSRTGGNTEAFF
J: TRBJ1-6; D: .; size: many; V: TRBV20-1; DNA: TGCAGTGCTAGAGGGACAGAGGTGTCATTGGATTCACCCCTCCACTTT; CDR3: CSARGTEVSLDSPLHF
J: TRBJ2-5; D: .; size: .; V: TRBV10-3; DNA: TGTGCCATCAAAAACCAATCCGTGGCAGAGACCCAGTACTTC; CDR3: CAIKNQSVAETQYF
J: TRBJ2-2; D: .; size: many; V: TRBV7-9; DNA: TGTGCCAGCAGCAGTGCCCTGGCGAACACCGGGGAGCTGTTTTTT; CDR3: CASSSALANTGELFF
J: TRBJ2-7; D: .; size: few; V: TRBV4-2; DNA: TGTGCCAGCACCGGTCCCGGGGTGGAATACGAGCAGTACTTC; CDR3: CASTGPGVEYEQYF
J: TRBJ2-5; D: .; size: many; V: TRBV5-5; DNA: TGTGCCAGCAGCTTGAGGCCGATCGAAGAGACCCAGTACTTC; CDR3: CASSLRPIEETQYF